This passage covers 6 T cell receptor beta chains from one sample sequenced in a study of neoadjuvant anti-PD-1 for oral cavity cancer. Sequencing was performed with immunoSEQ multiplex PCR; in TCRdb, only in-frame clones are kept and a portion is missing. The table lists 30,000 to 35,000 clones, 80% to 90% of them singletons. Specimen: PBMCs, collected before nivolumab (anti-PD-1) treatment. All receptors derive from a person aged 35-79 years with oral cavity squamous cell carcinoma.

V gene TRBV15 combines with J gene TRBJ2-7; the D call may be TRBD1 or TRBD2 (5 bases each). In germline, CDR1 is LNHNV, CDR2 YYDKDF (reference sequence). The CDR3 covers 15 residues. V lost 1 base and J lost 2, with 12 bases in between. In DNA, the CDR3 is TGTGCCACCAGCAGAGGGGGGATTTCAACCTACGAGCAGTACTTC. Its translation: CATSRGGISTYEQYF.

This chain connects TRBV11-2 to TRBJ2-3, with D perhaps TRBD1 (6 bases). The CDR3 extends over 15 amino acids. The V end was cut by 4 bases, the J end by 2 bases, with 13 bases between. Germline-derived CDR1 and CDR2 are SGHAT and FQNNGV. As DNA, the CDR3 is TGTGCCAGCAGCTCCCAGGGGTTTCTCACAGATACGCAGTATTTT. This translates into CASSSQGFLTDTQYF. Using reference TRBV11-2 and TRBJ2-3 for the parts outside the CDR3, the full variable domain is EAGVAQSPRYKIIEKRQSVAFWCNPISGHATLYWYQQILGQGPKLLIQFQNNGVVDDSQLPKDRFSAERLKGVDSTLKIQPAKLEDSAVYLCASSSQGFLTDTQYFGPGTRLTVL.

The rearrangement joins TRBV6-4 to TRBJ2-2; D not resolved. Trimming shortened V by 2 bases and J by 3 bases, and 4 bases separated the two germline ends. This CDR3 is 13 amino acids long. Germline lookup yields CDR1 MRHNA and CDR2 SNTAGT. CDR3 nucleotides: TGTGCCAGCAGTGACACGGACACCGGGGAGCTGTTTTTT. It is translated as CASSDTDTGELFF.

The CDR3 loop is CASSPTTGGGIGNTEAFF. Here the CDR3 DNA reads TGCGCCAGCAGCCCTACCACAGGGGGCGGGATAGGGAACACTGAAGCTTTCTTT. J is TRBJ1-1 and V is TRBV5-1, with TRBD1 identical over 9 bases. CDR1 is SGHRS, CDR2 YFSETQ, per germline. V lost 4 bases and J lost 1; bases outside the gene matches: 14. This CDR3 region has 18 residues.

The chain links TRBV7-6 to TRBJ2-2; tentative D call: TRBD1 (6 bases). The CDR3 contains 16 residues. The germline V gene encodes CDR1 SGHVS and CDR2 FNYEAQ. The V end was cut by 5 bases, the J end by 3 bases, with 16 bases between. The CDR3 coding sequence is TGTGCCAGCAGCGCCCCCGTGGGGGCTGACACCGGGGAGCTGTTTTTT. Its protein is CASSAPVGADTGELFF.

This clone was seen more than once but under ten times. The chain carries TRBV2 and TRBJ1-1; 12 positions match TRBD1. V gave up 2 bases and J gave up 5 bases; unmatched junction bases: 6. Germline-derived CDR1 and CDR2 are SNHLY and FYNNEI. This CDR3 is built from 16 residues. The CDR3 nucleotides are TGTGCCAGCAGTGAACGGGGACAGGGGGCGCGGACTGAAGCTTTCTTT. It codes for CASSERGQGARTEAFF.